The rows below give T cell receptor beta chains drawn from one sample of a study of CD8+ T cells in alopecia areata. The method was immunoSEQ multiplex PCR; TCRdb's version includes in-frame clones alone and lacks a portion of them. This sample has 100,000 to 150,000 clones, with 50% to 75% found just once. The input for sequencing was CD8+ T cells sorted from blood, taken at week 4, from a patient treated with tofacitinib. The origin of the receptors is a human donor with alopecia areata. The CDR3 runs from the conserved cysteine through the conserved F or W. The D gene is left open where the match is weak. The size of a clone is reported for some rows only, either as once, few or many, or as a class for expanded clones.

few	TRBV18	NA	12	TRBJ2-7	CASSPNGYEQYF	TGTGCCAGCTCACCAAATGGTTACGAGCAGTACTTC
NA	TRBV27	NA	14	TRBJ2-7	CASRPAGDIHEQYF	TGTGCCAGCCGGCCGGCAGGGGACATTCACGAGCAGTACTTC
once	TRBV5-6	NA	12	TRBJ2-7	CASSLRSYEQYF	TGTGCCAGCAGCCTCCGATCTTACGAGCAGTACTTC
NA	TRBV5-1	NA	18	TRBJ1-6	CASSTWPPSSSYNSPLHF	TGCGCCAGCAGCACCTGGCCACCTTCTAGCTCCTATAATTCACCCCTCCACTTT
few	TRBV15	NA	12	TRBJ2-4	CATSSGDYIQYF	TGTGCCACCAGCTCCGGGGATTACATTCAGTACTTC
NA	TRBV7-9	NA	15	TRBJ2-5	CASSRHRLQPETQYF	TGTGCCAGCAGCCGGCACCGGCTCCAACCAGAGACCCAGTACTTC
NA	TRBV7-2	NA	14	TRBJ1-6	CASSLEGGNILLHF	TGTGCCAGCAGCTTAGAGGGGGGGAATATACTCCTCCACTTT
NA	TRBV7-3	NA	14	TRBJ2-5	CASSLRAYQETQYF	TGTGCCAGCAGCTTAAGGGCCTACCAAGAGACCCAGTACTTC
NA	TRBV6-5	NA	12	TRBJ1-3	CASSSGAHTIYF	TGTGCCAGCAGTTCAGGGGCACACACCATATATTTT
NA	TRBV7-9	NA	15	TRBJ1-5	CASSLEGDRGQPQHF	TGTGCCAGCAGTCTCGAAGGGGACCGCGGACAGCCCCAGCATTTT
few	TRBV7-6	TRBD1	18	TRBJ2-1	CASSLVGPGTGGHNEQFF	TGTGCCAGCAGCTTAGTGGGCCCCGGGACAGGGGGCCACAATGAGCAGTTCTTC
few	TRBV29-1	TRBD1	16	TRBJ2-1	CSVEDWRQGYGDEQFF	TGCAGCGTTGAAGATTGGAGACAGGGGTATGGCGATGAGCAGTTCTTC
NA	TRBV7-8	TRBD2	17	TRBJ2-2	CASSLVERGLNTGELFF	TGTGCCAGCAGCTTGGTTGAGCGGGGGTTGAACACCGGGGAGCTGTTTTTT
NA	TRBV7-9	NA	13	TRBJ1-1	CASSRGGNTEAFF	TGTGCCAGCAGCAGAGGGGGGAACACTGAAGCTTTCTTT
NA	TRBV19	NA	15	TRBJ1-1	CASSIIGEGNTEAFF	TGTGCCAGTAGTATCATTGGGGAGGGGAACACTGAAGCCTTCTTT
few	TRBV23-1	NA	16	TRBJ2-5	CASRHTTGGVQETQYF	TGCGCCAGCAGGCACACCACAGGGGGGGTCCAAGAGACCCAGTACTTC
once	TRBV13	TRBD1	16	TRBJ2-4	CASSPGGQGLQNIQYF	TGTGCCAGCAGCCCGGGGGGACAGGGGCTCCAAAACATTCAGTACTTC
NA	TRBV10-3	TRBD1	15	TRBJ2-1	CAIGGTGTGDNEQFF	TGTGCCATCGGGGGAACCGGGACAGGGGACAATGAGCAGTTCTTC
NA	TRBV30	NA	13	TRBJ1-1	CAYSVVGGTEAFF	TGTGCCTACTCCGTCGTGGGGGGCACTGAAGCTTTCTTT
NA	TRBV4-1	NA	15	TRBJ1-5	CASSQGGSLNQPQHF	TGCGCCAGCAGCCAAGGCGGGTCTCTCAATCAGCCCCAGCATTTT
NA	TRBV28	NA	15	TRBJ2-5	CASSFGRAGQETQYF	TGTGCCAGCAGTTTCGGGCGGGCCGGCCAAGAGACCCAGTACTTC
few	TRBV7-6	NA	15	TRBJ2-7	CASRPHRAARDEQYF	TGTGCCAGCAGGCCACACAGGGCCGCGAGGGACGAGCAGTACTTC
few	TRBV6-5	NA	15	TRBJ1-2	CASSYSTGTFYGYTF	TGTGCCAGCAGTTACTCGACTGGGACCTTCTATGGCTACACCTTC
few	TRBV29-1	NA	12	TRBJ2-1	CSVPGVYNEQFF	TGCAGCGTTCCCGGGGTCTACAATGAGCAGTTCTTC
NA	TRBV6-5	NA	10	TRBJ1-2	CASRGYGYTF	TGTGCCAGCAGAGGCTATGGCTACACCTTC
few	TRBV29-1	TRBD1	14	TRBJ1-2	CSVIPDDRGSLYTF	TGCAGCGTTATACCAGACGACAGGGGCTCGCTCTACACCTTC
NA	TRBV30	TRBD2	16	TRBJ2-1	CAWRLAGGPSYNEQFF	TGTGCCTGGAGGCTAGCGGGGGGACCCTCCTACAATGAGCAGTTCTTC
NA	TRBV27	TRBD2	14	TRBJ2-1	CASSLGGSYNEQFF	TGTGCCAGCAGTTTGGGAGGGTCCTACAATGAGCAGTTCTTC
NA	TRBV29-1	NA	16	TRBJ2-3	CSVAPRQGGITDTQYF	TGCAGCGTTGCCCCCCGACAGGGAGGTATCACAGATACGCAGTATTTT
NA	TRBV11-2	TRBD2	16	TRBJ2-5	CASSSGRLAGVETQYF	TGTGCCAGCAGCTCAGGACGACTAGCGGGGGTGGAGACCCAGTACTTC
NA	TRBV10-3	NA	14	TRBJ2-5	CAISESGDVETQYF	TGTGCCATCAGTGAGTCTGGGGATGTAGAGACCCAGTACTTC